These 21 T cell receptor beta chains originate from one sample sequenced in a study of Graves' ophthalmopathy and Graves' hyperthyroidism listed by TCRdb under 2018. The listed sequencing device is Illumina HiSeq 2000. For repertoire sequencing, TCR beta CDR3 regions were amplified from RNA transcripts. HTBI primers and the Qiagen OneStep RT-PCR kit were used in a first-round RT-PCR, which was followed by a second-round multiplex PCR, size selection and purification. In-frame beta chains were kept once TCRdb had trimmed the public reads at Q25 with fastp and called clones with MiXCR. Each CDR3 protein gets just one entry, which takes the most common genes and DNA from the rows behind it. The sample table shows around 1,200,000 distinct CDR3 sequences, and 35% to 40% are seen once. The top ten hold around 10% of the sample. Material: peripheral blood or thyroid tissue (not recorded which). All receptors derive from an adult man with Graves' hyperthyroidism.

This clonotype was seen more than once but under ten times. The CDR3 sequence is CASSPRGGGSNQPQHF. CDR3 nucleotide sequence: TGTGCCAGCAGCCCTCGAGGTGGGGGCAGCAATCAGCCCCAGCATTTT. V is TRBV28 and J is TRBJ1-5; tentatively, D is TRBD1 (6 bases). The V gene's germline CDR1 is MDHEN and CDR2 SYDVKM. This CDR3 contains 16 residues. V lost 6 bases and J lost 1, with 16 bases in between.

Of note for this clonotype: One end of the junction is discordant with germline, which a read error may explain. The chain is built from TRBV10-3 and TRBJ2-5; TRBD2 aligns across 10 bases. Germline V gene sequence: CDR1 ENHRY, CDR2 SYGVKD. This CDR3 is 18 amino acids long. The CDR3 is CASSSERRTSGNQETQYF. The CDR3 bases are TGTGCCAGCAGTTCCGAGAGAAGGACTAGCGGTAATCAAGAGACCCAGTACTTC.

This chain joins TRBV6-5 and TRBJ1-1; D is possibly TRBD1 (5 bases). Germline-derived CDR1 and CDR2 are MNHEY and SVGAGI. The CDR3 has 16 amino acids. The V end lost 2 bases, the J end lost 3 bases, and 16 bases lay between the germline ends. The CDR3 region has the DNA TGTGCCAGCAGTTACGAAGGGGCTCACGAGGACACTGAAGCTTTCTTT. The encoded protein is CASSYEGAHEDTEAFF.

The chain couples TRBV6-2 or TRBV6-3 to TRBJ2-5, with D perhaps being TRBD1 or TRBD2 (5 bases each). V lost 5 bases and J lost 4, with 11 bases in between. This CDR3 is built from 13 residues. Germline CDR1 and CDR2: MNHEY and SVGEGT. The CDR3 bases are TGTGCCAGCAGTGAGAGGGGCGGAGAGACCCAGTACTTC. Its protein product is CASSERGGETQYF.

In regard to this clonotype: Just one base apart from a much larger clone, this may be a read error. The rearrangement uses TRBV9 and TRBJ1-3, with a weak D call TRBD1 (6 bases). Germline V CDR1 and CDR2: SGDLS, YYNGEE. Trimming shortened V by 3 bases and J by 0 bases, and 10 bases separated the two germline ends. There are 15 residues in the CDR3. The CDR3 reads CASSAGQLSGNTIYF. DNA of the CDR3: TGTGCCAGCAGCGCCGGACAGCTCTCTGGAAACACCATATATTTT.

This clonotype has a handful of counts. The chain combines TRBV9 with TRBJ2-5; no clear D. The CDR3 runs 16 residues. The V and J ends lost 4 bases and 5 bases respectively, with 21 bases between them. Germline loops: CDR1 SGDLS, CDR2 YYNGEE. The CDR3 reads CASSPRASIVGETQYF. The CDR3 bases are TGTGCCAGCAGCCCCCGGGCCTCTATTGTGGGCGAGACCCAGTACTTC.

This clonotype was detected many times. The gene calls are TRBV6-5 and TRBJ2-5, with D maybe TRBD2 (5 bases). CDR3 length: 14 residues. Germline-derived CDR1 and CDR2 are MNHEY and SVGAGI. The V end was cut by 4 bases, the J end by 0 bases, with 9 bases between. The CDR3 protein is CASSLTGNQETQYF. In DNA form, the CDR3 reads TGTGCCAGCAGTTTAACGGGGAACCAAGAGACCCAGTACTTC.

CDR3 residues: CATARQGADNSPLHF. CDR3 sequence (DNA): TGTGCCACTGCACGACAGGGGGCAGATAATTCACCCCTCCACTTT. This chain joins TRBV10-3 and TRBJ1-6, with 10 bases matching TRBD1. The CDR3 runs 15 residues. The ends lost 10 bases at V and 5 bases at J; junction bases unmatched: 8. Looked up from germline, CDR1 is ENHRY and CDR2 is SYGVKD.

In the case of this clonotype: The junction differs from germline at one of its ends, possibly a read error. The V gene is TRBV15, the J gene TRBJ2-7; 7 bases align to TRBD1. Germline V lookup: CDR1 LNHNV, CDR2 YYDKDF (reference sequence). The length of the CDR3 is 13 residues. The CDR3 protein is CATSRDSSYEQYF. CDR3 nucleotides: TGTGCTACCAGCCGGGACAGCTCCTACGAGCAGTACTTC.

The V call is TRBV29-1, the J call TRBJ1-5; possibly TRBD1 for D (5 bases). Germline V gene sequence: CDR1 SQVTM, CDR2 ANQGSEA. The CDR3 has 13 amino acids. Trimming left V 4 bases short and J 11 bases short, with 18 bases between. DNA of the CDR3: TGCAGCGTTGGACAGAAAGTCGGGGAGACCCAGCATTTT. It encodes CSVGQKVGETQHF.

Ten or more counts support this clonotype. The chain employs TRBV19 and TRBJ2-7; 9 bases line up with TRBD1. Germline CDR1 and CDR2: LNHDA and SQIVND (reference sequence). Unmatched junction bases numbered 4, after V lost 1 base and J lost 3 bases. The CDR3 runs 15 residues. This chain's CDR3 is CASSIVGQGDYEQYF. CDR3 DNA sequence: TGTGCCAGTAGTATAGTGGGACAGGGAGACTACGAGCAGTACTTC.

About this clonotype: An end of the junction does not agree with germline; a read error may underlie this. The rearrangement links TRBV4-3 to TRBJ1-6; tentative D call: TRBD1 (6 bases). Germline V lookup: CDR1 LGHNA, CDR2 YSLEER. CDR3 size: 16 residues. CDR3 in DNA: TGCGCCAGCAGCCAAGAAGGACAGAGATATAGTTCACCCCTCCACTTT. Protein: CASSQEGQRYSSPLHF.

In its sample, this clonotype was seen once. The chain links TRBV9 to TRBJ2-5; 7 bases align to TRBD1. The CDR3 runs to 14 residues. Trimming cost V 4 bases and J 5 bases; bases outside gene matches: 8. The germline V gene encodes CDR1 SGDLS and CDR2 YYNGEE. This chain's CDR3 is CASSPRQGMETQYF. The CDR3 region has the DNA TGTGCCAGCAGCCCTCGACAGGGTATGGAGACCCAGTACTTC. Complete variable domain (other parts from reference TRBV9 and TRBJ2-5): DSGVTQTPKHLITATGQRVTLRCSPRSGDLSVYWYQQSLDQGLQFLIQYYNGEERAKGNILERFSAQQFPDLHSELNLSSLELGDSALYFCASSPRQGMETQYFGPGTRLLVL.

This clonotype has ten or more counts. The chain combines TRBV5-4 with TRBJ1-1; weak D call: TRBD1 (5 bases). Germline V lookup: CDR1 SGHNT, CDR2 YYREEE (reference sequence). Trimming took off 5 bases at V and 2 bases at J, with 13 bases between the two ends. CDR3 length equals 14 residues. CDR3 protein: CASSYGQPNTEAFF. The CDR3 nucleotides are TGTGCCAGCAGTTACGGACAACCTAACACTGAAGCTTTCTTT.

This clonotype was seen many times. The chain links TRBV12-3 or TRBV12-4 to TRBJ1-2, with TRBD1 matching 10 bases. V lost 6 bases to trimming and J lost 8 bases; unmatched junction nucleotides: 6. The CDR3 totals 13 residues. The CDR3 region is CASSSRTGGGYTF. The CDR3 DNA follows: TGTGCCAGCAGCTCCCGGACAGGGGGAGGCTACACCTTC.

Comments on this clonotype: Being one base from a much bigger clone, this may be a read error. The chain recombines TRBV2 with TRBJ2-5; the match to TRBD2 covers 7 bases. Germline CDR1 SNHLY, CDR2 FYNNEI. V lost 3 bases to trimming and J lost 0 bases; unmatched junction nucleotides: 7. The CDR3 is 16 amino acids. The CDR3 reads CASSDPERGYQETQYF. The DNA for the CDR3 is TGTGCCAGCAGTGACCCCGAGCGGGGCTACCAAGAGACCCAGTACTTC.

V and J are TRBV7-9 and TRBJ2-7, with 9 bases matching TRBD2. The J call may not be correct, given that the DNA end is closer to TRBJ2-5. Germline lookup yields CDR1 SEHNR and CDR2 FQNEAQ (reference sequence). The CDR3 contains 18 residues. The CDR3 is CASSLRGLAGYQGETQYF. CDR3 nucleotides: TGTGCCAGCAGCTTACGGGGGCTAGCGGGATATCAGGGGGAGACCCAGTACTTC.

Regarding this clonotype: The junction departs from the called germline gene at one end, perhaps through a read error. The chain employs TRBV7-9 and TRBJ1-1, with 9 bases identical to TRBD1. Germline V gives CDR1 SEHNR, CDR2 FQNEAQ (reference sequence). The CDR3 is 14 residues long. The CDR3 bases are TGCGTCAGCAGCCCGGGACAGGGGAACACTGAAGCTTTCTTT. It translates to CVSSPGQGNTEAFF.

As regards this clonotype: This may be a read error: a much more frequent sequence differs by one nucleotide. Here the CDR3 reads CASGSDGTPYGYTF. DNA of the CDR3: TGTGCCAGCGGCTCTGACGGAACTCCCTATGGCTACACCTTC. This chain links TRBV5-5 with TRBJ1-2; D gene uncertain. This CDR3 has 14 amino acids. Trimming stripped 7 bases from V and 4 bases from J, with 17 bases between. The germline gives CDR1 SGHKS, CDR2 YYEKEE (reference sequence).

This clonotype was picked up one time. The chain employs TRBV11-2 and TRBJ2-5, with D perhaps TRBD1 or TRBD2 (5 bases each). The CDR3 runs to 14 residues. Trimming removed 0 bases at V and 9 bases at J, with 14 bases between. Germline loops: CDR1 SGHAT, CDR2 FQNNGV. The chain's CDR3 is CASSLEDTGASQYF. CDR3 sequence (DNA): TGTGCCAGCAGCTTAGAGGACACCGGGGCGTCCCAGTACTTC.

This clonotype was found many times. Written as DNA, the CDR3 is TGCAGCGTTGAAGGGGCAGGAAAGTACGAGCAGTACTTC. Protein sequence: CSVEGAGKYEQYF. This sequence joins TRBV29-1 and TRBJ2-7; D call uncertain. Germline CDR1 reads SQVTM; CDR2 reads ANQGSEA. V gave up 1 base and J gave up 4 bases, with 11 bases separating them. This CDR3 contains 13 residues.